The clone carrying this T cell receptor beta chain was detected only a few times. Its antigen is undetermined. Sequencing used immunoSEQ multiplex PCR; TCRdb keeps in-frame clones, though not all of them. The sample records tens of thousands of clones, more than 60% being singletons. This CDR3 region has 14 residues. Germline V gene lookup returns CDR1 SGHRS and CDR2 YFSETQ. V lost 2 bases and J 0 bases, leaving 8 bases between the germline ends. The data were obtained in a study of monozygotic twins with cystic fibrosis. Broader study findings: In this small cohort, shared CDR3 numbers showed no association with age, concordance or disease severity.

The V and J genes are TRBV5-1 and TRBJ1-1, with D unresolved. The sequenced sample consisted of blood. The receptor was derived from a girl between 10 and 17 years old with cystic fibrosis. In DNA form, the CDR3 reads TGCGCCAGCAGCTTTGAGAGGCTGAACACTGAAGCTTTCTTT. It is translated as CASSFERLNTEAFF.